This is a list of T cell receptor beta chains from one sample in a study of shared clonotypes between healthy human individuals. Data came from immunoSEQ multiplex PCR; TCRdb stores just in-frame clones and leaves some out. The sample has more than 2,000,000 clones, around nine tenths seen once; the top ten hold roughly 0.13%. The sequenced sample was naive CD4+ T cells sorted from blood. These receptors came from a man younger than 35 in good health. The CDR3 runs from the conserved cysteine through the conserved F or W. Each record gives: D gene, CDR3 length, J gene, clone size, V gene, CDR3 protein, CDR3 DNA. The D gene is left open where the match is weak. Clone sizes are given selectively: once, few, many, or a class where the clone is expanded.

D: NA; length: 14; J: TRBJ2-7; size: once; V: TRBV6-6; CDR3: CASSYSDGPYEQYF; DNA: TGTGCCAGCAGTTATTCGGACGGACCCTACGAGCAGTACTTC
D: NA; length: 14; J: TRBJ2-7; size: NA; V: TRBV5-4; CDR3: CASSLPADSYEQYF; DNA: TGTGCCAGCAGCTTGCCTGCGGACTCCTACGAGCAGTACTTC
D: NA; length: 15; J: TRBJ2-2; size: NA; V: TRBV5-1; CDR3: CASRRSGANTGELFF; DNA: TGCGCCAGCAGGAGGAGCGGAGCGAACACCGGGGAGCTGTTTTTT
D: TRBD1; length: 15; J: TRBJ2-3; size: NA; V: TRBV7-9; CDR3: CASSFDRGGTDTQYF; DNA: TGTGCCAGCAGCTTTGACAGGGGCGGAACAGATACGCAGTATTTT
D: NA; length: 13; J: TRBJ2-7; size: NA; V: TRBV5-1; CDR3: CASSLVAGVEQYF; DNA: TGCGCCAGCAGCTTGGTAGCAGGAGTCGAGCAGTACTTC
D: TRBD1; length: 16; J: TRBJ1-2; size: NA; V: TRBV7-2; CDR3: CASSLGPGTDTYGYTF; DNA: TGTGCCAGCAGCTTAGGCCCTGGGACAGATACCTATGGCTACACCTTC
D: TRBD1; length: 17; J: TRBJ1-4; size: once; V: TRBV7-9; CDR3: CASSPRTGLATNEKLFF; DNA: TGTGCCAGCAGCCCCAGGACAGGGTTGGCAACTAATGAAAAACTGTTTTTT
D: NA; length: 12; J: TRBJ2-1; size: NA; V: TRBV5-1; CDR3: CASTTSEYEQFF; DNA: TGCGCCAGCACTACTAGTGAGTATGAGCAGTTCTTC
D: TRBD2; length: 16; J: TRBJ2-2; size: once; V: TRBV2; CDR3: CASRGGLAANTGELFF; DNA: TGTGCCAGCAGAGGGGGACTAGCGGCGAACACCGGGGAGCTGTTTTTT
D: TRBD2; length: 15; J: TRBJ2-5; size: NA; V: TRBV10-3; CDR3: CAISESSGGQETQYF; DNA: TGTGCCATCAGTGAGTCGTCGGGGGGTCAAGAGACCCAGTACTTC